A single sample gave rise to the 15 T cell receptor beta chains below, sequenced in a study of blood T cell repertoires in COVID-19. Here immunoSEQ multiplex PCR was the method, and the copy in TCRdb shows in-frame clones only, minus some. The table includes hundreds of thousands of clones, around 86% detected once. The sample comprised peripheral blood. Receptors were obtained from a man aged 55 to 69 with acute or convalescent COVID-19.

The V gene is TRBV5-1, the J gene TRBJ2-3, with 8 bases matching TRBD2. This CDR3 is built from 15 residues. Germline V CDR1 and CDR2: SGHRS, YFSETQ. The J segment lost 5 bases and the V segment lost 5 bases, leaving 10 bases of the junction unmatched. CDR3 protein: CASRERGGLVDTQYF. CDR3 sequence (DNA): TGCGCCAGCAGAGAACGGGGGGGCCTGGTAGATACGCAGTATTTT.

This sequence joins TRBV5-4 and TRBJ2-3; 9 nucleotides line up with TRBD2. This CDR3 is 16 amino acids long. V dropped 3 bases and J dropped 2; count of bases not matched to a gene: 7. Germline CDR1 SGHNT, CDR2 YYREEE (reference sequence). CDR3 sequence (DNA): TGTGCCAGCAGCTCGATTAGCGGGGGCTACACAGATACGCAGTATTTT. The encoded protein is CASSSISGGYTDTQYF.

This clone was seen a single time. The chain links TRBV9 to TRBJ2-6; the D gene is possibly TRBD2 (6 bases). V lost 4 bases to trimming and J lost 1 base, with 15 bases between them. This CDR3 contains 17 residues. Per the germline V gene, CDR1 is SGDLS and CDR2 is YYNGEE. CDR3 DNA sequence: TGTGCCAGCAGCCCCCGGATGGGGAGGTCTGGGGCCAACGTCCTGACTTTC. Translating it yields CASSPRMGRSGANVLTF.

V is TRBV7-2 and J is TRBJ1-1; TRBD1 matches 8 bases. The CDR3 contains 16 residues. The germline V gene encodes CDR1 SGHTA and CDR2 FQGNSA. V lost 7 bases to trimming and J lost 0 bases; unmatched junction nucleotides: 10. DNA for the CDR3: TGTGCCAGCACCGCCGGATCGGACAGGGTGAACACTGAAGCTTTCTTT. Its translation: CASTAGSDRVNTEAFF.

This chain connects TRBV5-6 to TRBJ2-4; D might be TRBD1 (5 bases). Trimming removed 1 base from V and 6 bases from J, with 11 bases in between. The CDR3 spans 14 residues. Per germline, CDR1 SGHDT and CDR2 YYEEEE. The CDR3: CASSLFQGANIQYF. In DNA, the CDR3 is TGTGCCAGCAGCTTGTTTCAGGGCGCAAACATTCAGTACTTC.

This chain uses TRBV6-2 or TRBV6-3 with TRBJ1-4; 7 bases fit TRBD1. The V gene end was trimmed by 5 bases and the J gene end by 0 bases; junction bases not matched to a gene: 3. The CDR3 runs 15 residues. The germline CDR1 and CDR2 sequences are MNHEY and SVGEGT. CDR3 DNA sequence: TGTGCCAGCAGTCACCAGGGGGCAACTAATGAAAAACTGTTTTTT. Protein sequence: CASSHQGATNEKLFF.

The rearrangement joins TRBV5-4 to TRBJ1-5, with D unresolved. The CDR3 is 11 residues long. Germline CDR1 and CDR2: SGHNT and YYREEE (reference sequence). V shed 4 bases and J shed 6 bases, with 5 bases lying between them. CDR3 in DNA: TGTGCCAGCAGCCGGGTTCAGCCCCAGCATTTT. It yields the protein CASSRVQPQHF.

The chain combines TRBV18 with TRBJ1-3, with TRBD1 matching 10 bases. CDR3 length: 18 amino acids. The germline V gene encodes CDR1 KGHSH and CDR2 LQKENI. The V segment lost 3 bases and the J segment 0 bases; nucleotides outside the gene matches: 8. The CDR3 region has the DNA TGTGCCAGCTCACCCCCCCGGGGGACAGGGGTCTCTGGAAACACCATATATTTT. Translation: CASSPPRGTGVSGNTIYF. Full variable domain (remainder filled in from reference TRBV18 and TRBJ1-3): NAGVMQNPRHLVRRRGQEARLRCSPMKGHSHVYWYRQLPEEGLKFMVYLQKENIIDESGMPKERFSAEFPKEGPSILRIQQVVRGDSAAYFCASSPPRGTGVSGNTIYFGEGSWLTVV.

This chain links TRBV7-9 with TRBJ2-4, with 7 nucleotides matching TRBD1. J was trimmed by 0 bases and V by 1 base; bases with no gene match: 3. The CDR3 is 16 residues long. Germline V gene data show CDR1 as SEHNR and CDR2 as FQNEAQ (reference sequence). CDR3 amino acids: CASSLGQGLAKNIQYF. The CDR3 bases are TGTGCCAGCAGCTTAGGACAGGGCCTAGCCAAAAACATTCAGTACTTC.

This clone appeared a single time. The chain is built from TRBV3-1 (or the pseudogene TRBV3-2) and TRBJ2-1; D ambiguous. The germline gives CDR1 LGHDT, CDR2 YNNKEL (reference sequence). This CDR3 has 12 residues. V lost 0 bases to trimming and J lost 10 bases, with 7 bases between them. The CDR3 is CASSQDHWEQFF. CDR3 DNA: TGTGCCAGCAGCCAAGATCACTGGGAGCAGTTCTTC.

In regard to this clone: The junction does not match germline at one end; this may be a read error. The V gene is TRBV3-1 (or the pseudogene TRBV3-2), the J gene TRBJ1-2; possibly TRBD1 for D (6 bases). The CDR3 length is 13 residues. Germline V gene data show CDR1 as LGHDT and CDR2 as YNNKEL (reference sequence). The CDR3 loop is CASTQTGNYGYTF. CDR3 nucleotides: TGTGCCAGCACCCAAACAGGGAACTATGGCTACACCTTC.

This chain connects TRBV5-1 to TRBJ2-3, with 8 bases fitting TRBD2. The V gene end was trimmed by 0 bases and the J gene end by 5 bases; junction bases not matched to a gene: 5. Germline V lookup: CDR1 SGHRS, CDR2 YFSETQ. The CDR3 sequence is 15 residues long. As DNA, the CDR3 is TGCGCCAGCAGCTTGGGCGGGGGGCATGAAGATACGCAGTATTTT. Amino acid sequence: CASSLGGGHEDTQYF. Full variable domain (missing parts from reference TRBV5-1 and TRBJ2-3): KAGVTQTPRYLIKTRGQQVTLSCSPISGHRSVSWYQQTPGQGLQFLFEYFSETQRNKGNFPGRFSGRQFSNSRSEMNVSTLELGDSALYLCASSLGGGHEDTQYFGPGTRLTVL.

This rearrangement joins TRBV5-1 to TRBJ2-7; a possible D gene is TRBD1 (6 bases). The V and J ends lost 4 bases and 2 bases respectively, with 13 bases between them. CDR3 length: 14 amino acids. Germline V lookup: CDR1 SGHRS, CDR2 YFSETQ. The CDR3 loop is CASSPRDTAYEQYF. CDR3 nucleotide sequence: TGCGCCAGCAGCCCAAGGGACACTGCCTACGAGCAGTACTTC.

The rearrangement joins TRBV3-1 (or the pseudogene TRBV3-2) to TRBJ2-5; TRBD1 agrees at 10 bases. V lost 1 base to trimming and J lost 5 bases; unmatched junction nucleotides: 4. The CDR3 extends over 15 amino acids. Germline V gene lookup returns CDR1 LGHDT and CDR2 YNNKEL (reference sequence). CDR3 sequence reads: CASSQATGGGETQYF. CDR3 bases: TGTGCCAGCAGCCAAGCGACAGGGGGCGGGGAGACCCAGTACTTC.

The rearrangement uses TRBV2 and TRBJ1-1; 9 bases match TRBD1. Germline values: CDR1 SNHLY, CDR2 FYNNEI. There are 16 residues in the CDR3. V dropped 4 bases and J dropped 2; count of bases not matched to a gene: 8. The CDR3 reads CASSGAGTGSNTEAFF. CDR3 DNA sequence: TGTGCCAGCAGTGGGGCCGGGACAGGGTCCAACACTGAAGCTTTCTTT.